A single sample gave rise to the 9 T cell receptor beta chains below, sequenced in a study of T cells after yellow fever vaccination. TCRdb re-analysed the 5' RACE reads in MiXCR, keeping a single row per CDR3 protein. The sample includes roughly 500,000 distinct CDR3 sequences, under 25% seen only once; the top ten take around 15%. The sample consisted of PBMCs, taken 15 days after the yellow fever booster vaccination. These receptors came from a man aged 25-45 years who received the YFV17D yellow fever vaccine.

The gene calls are TRBV4-3 and TRBJ1-3, with D possibly matching TRBD1 (5 bases). V was shortened by 4 bases and J by 7 bases, with 17 bases between the two germline ends. CDR3 size: 15 residues. Germline V gene sequence: CDR1 LGHNA, CDR2 YSLEER. The CDR3 spells CASSLRDREGNTIYF. The CDR3 region has the DNA TGCGCCAGCAGCCTCCGGGACCGGGAGGGGAACACCATATATTTT.

Ten or more counts support this clonotype. The V and J genes are TRBV12-3 or TRBV12-4 and TRBJ2-1; 11 bases are a match to TRBD2. This CDR3 region has 15 residues. With 3 bases clipped from V and 6 bases from J, the junction kept 4 bases outside the gene matches. The DNA of the CDR3 is TGTGCCAGCAGTTTGCGACTAGCGGGACCCAATGAGCAGTTCTTC. The encoded protein is CASSLRLAGPNEQFF.

This clonotype was seen more than once but under ten times. This chain uses TRBV12-3 or TRBV12-4 with TRBJ2-1; the D is unclear. V was trimmed by 7 bases and J by 6 bases, leaving 13 bases between them. The CDR3 is 13 amino acids. The CDR3 DNA follows: TGTGCCAGCACCCTCCAGGCAGGCAATGAGCAGTTCTTC. It specifies CASTLQAGNEQFF.

This chain joins TRBV30 and TRBJ2-3; TRBD1 might be the D (5 bases). This CDR3 spans 12 amino acids. Germline V gene sequence: CDR1 GTSNPN, CDR2 SVGIG (reference sequence). V lost 3 bases, J lost 4 bases, and 8 bases lay in between. The CDR3 is CAWSRAPDTQYF. CDR3 bases: TGTGCCTGGAGCAGGGCCCCAGATACGCAGTATTTT.

The J gene is TRBJ1-1, the V gene TRBV5-1; D ambiguous. The CDR3 has 13 amino acids. Between the trimmed V and J ends, which lost 9 bases and 1 base, there was a span of 13 bases. Germline values: CDR1 SGHRS, CDR2 YFSETQ. CDR3 sequence reads: CATSPFSNTEAFF. CDR3 coding DNA: TGCGCCACCTCTCCCTTCTCGAACACTGAAGCTTTCTTT.

Only a few counts were recorded for this clonotype. The V call is TRBV5-1, the J call TRBJ2-7; D gene unclear. The CDR3 sequence is 15 residues long. V lost 1 base to trimming and J lost 0 bases, with 11 bases between them. CDR1 is SGHRS, CDR2 YFSETQ, per germline. The CDR3 sequence: CASSLSAAISYEQYF. As DNA, the CDR3 is TGCGCCAGCAGCTTGTCCGCAGCGATCTCCTACGAGCAGTACTTC.

The rearrangement joins TRBV6-1 to TRBJ2-7, with 8 bases fitting TRBD1. The CDR3 is 14 amino acids. Trimming at V came to 6 bases and at J to 4 bases, leaving 8 bases not matched to a gene. Germline CDR1 MNHNS, CDR2 SASEGT. The CDR3 here is CASRETGVPYEQYF. The CDR3 DNA follows: TGTGCCAGCAGAGAGACAGGGGTGCCATACGAGCAGTACTTC.

This clonotype was counted between two and nine times. The chain has TRBV5-1 and TRBJ2-4, with 9 bases that match TRBD1. Germline V gene sequence: CDR1 SGHRS, CDR2 YFSETQ. Trimming cost V 4 bases and J 8 bases; bases outside gene matches: 4. CDR3 length equals 13 residues. CDR3 DNA sequence: TGCGCCAGCAGCCTCCGGACAGGGGACATTCAGTACTTC. It codes for CASSLRTGDIQYF.

This chain connects TRBV7-6 to TRBJ2-7, with 7 nucleotides matching TRBD1. V dropped 1 base and J dropped 0; count of bases not matched to a gene: 3. The CDR3 is 15 residues long. CDR1 and CDR2 (germline): SGHVS, FNYEAQ. CDR3 DNA: TGTGCCAGCAGCTTAGAGGGGGCTAGCTCCTACGAGCAGTACTTC. Translated: CASSLEGASSYEQYF.